The rows below give T cell receptor beta chains drawn from one sample of a study of human T cells and chemical hapten exposure. TCRdb called the RACE reads again in MiXCR, with one record for every CDR3 protein. Here the sample spans 150,000 to 200,000 distinct CDR3 sequences, roughly 15% being singletons. Source: whole blood, taken in connection with sensitization to the hapten diphenylcyclopropenone (DPC). These receptors were obtained from a woman in her 30s with alopecia areata. Some clones in this sample may be carry-over from other donors' samples. Each CDR3 is given with its conserved first and last residue. A D gene is named only where the DNA matches it firmly. Clone sizes are given selectively: once, few, many, or a class where the clone is expanded.

abundance,v_gene,j_gene,len,d_gene,CDR3nt,CDR3aa
few,TRBV7-8,TRBJ1-4,14,.,TGTGCCAGCAGCCCCGGACAGCCAAGTGAAAAACTGTTTTTT,CASSPGQPSEKLFF
few,TRBV18,TRBJ2-4,14,TRBD1,TGTGCCAGCTCGCCAGAGACAGGGGACGGTATTCAGTACTTC,CASSPETGDGIQYF
.,TRBV7-3,TRBJ2-2,16,TRBD2,TGTGCCAGCAGCTTAATAGCGGGGGGCCTCCACGGGGAGCTGTTTTTT,CASSLIAGGLHGELFF
.,TRBV5-1,TRBJ2-7,16,TRBD1,TGCGCCAGCAGCTTGCTACCGGGACAGGGGGCGTACGAGCAGTACTTC,CASSLLPGQGAYEQYF
.,TRBV2,TRBJ2-1,15,TRBD2,TGTGCCAGCAGTGAAAGGGGGACTAGCAATAATGAGCAGTTCTTC,CASSERGTSNNEQFF
many,TRBV20-1,TRBJ2-1,10,.,TGCAGTGCCAGACTGATTTTGCAGTTCTTC,CSARLILQFF
many,TRBV7-2,TRBJ1-4,16,.,TGTGCCAGCAGCTTAGTGGGGAGTCCCCGTAATGAAAAACTGTTTTTT,CASSLVGSPRNEKLFF
few,TRBV27,TRBJ1-1,11,.,TGTGCCAGCACCAGCAACACTGAAGCTTTCTTT,CASTSNTEAFF
many,TRBV7-2,TRBJ2-7,12,.,TGTGCCAGCAGCTCCCGGACTTACGAGCAGTACTTC,CASSSRTYEQYF
.,TRBV28,TRBJ1-2,13,.,TGTGCCAGCAGTTTCTCGGTAGACTATGGCTACACCTTC,CASSFSVDYGYTF
.,TRBV20-1,TRBJ2-7,18,.,TGCAGTGCTAGAGCAAGGCTAGCGACCGTAGCAAGGTCCTACGAGCAGTACTTC,CSARARLATVARSYEQYF
few,TRBV20-1,TRBJ2-7,11,.,TGCAGTCCCCAACTATCGACCGAGCAGTACTTC,CSPQLSTEQYF
few,TRBV19,TRBJ2-2,14,.,TGTGCCAGTAGTGCCAGGGTGTCGGCCGGGGAGCTGTTTTTT,CASSARVSAGELFF
.,TRBV28,TRBJ2-3,16,TRBD2,TGTGCCAGCAGTGGCGCAGCGGGAGGCTTAATAGATACGCAGTATTTT,CASSGAAGGLIDTQYF
.,TRBV5-5,TRBJ2-1,14,.,TGTGCCAGCAGCTTGACCCACAGTCACAATGAGCAGTTCTTC,CASSLTHSHNEQFF
few,TRBV5-1,TRBJ2-5,17,.,TGCGCCAGCAGCTTGGGAATGCCGGCCGCGTACCAAGAGACCCAGTACTTC,CASSLGMPAAYQETQYF
.,TRBV2,TRBJ1-4,14,TRBD1,TGTGCCAGCAGTGTGCGTCAGGGGGGTGAAAAACTGTTTTTT,CASSVRQGGEKLFF
few,TRBV20-1,TRBJ2-3,13,.,TGCAGTGCTAGAACAGAGCGCACAGATACGCAGTATTTT,CSARTERTDTQYF
.,TRBV5-4,TRBJ1-1,13,.,TGTGCCAGCAGGGGGAGTATGAACACTGAAGCTTTCTTT,CASRGSMNTEAFF
many,TRBV5-4,TRBJ2-6,16,.,TGTGCCAGCAGCTTGTCGATCAGCTCTGGGGCCAACGTCCTGACTTTC,CASSLSISSGANVLTF